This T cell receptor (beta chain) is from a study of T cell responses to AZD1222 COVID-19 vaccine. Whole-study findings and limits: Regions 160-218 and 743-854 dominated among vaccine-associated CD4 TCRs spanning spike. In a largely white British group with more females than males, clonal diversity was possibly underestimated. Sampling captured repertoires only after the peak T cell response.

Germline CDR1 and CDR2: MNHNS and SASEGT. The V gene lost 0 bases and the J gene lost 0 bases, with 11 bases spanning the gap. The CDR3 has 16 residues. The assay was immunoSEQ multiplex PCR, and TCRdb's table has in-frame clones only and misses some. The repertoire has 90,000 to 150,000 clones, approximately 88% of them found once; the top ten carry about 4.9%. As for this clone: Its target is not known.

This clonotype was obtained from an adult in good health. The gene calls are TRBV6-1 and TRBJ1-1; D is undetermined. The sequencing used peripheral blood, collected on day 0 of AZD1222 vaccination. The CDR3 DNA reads TGTGCCAGCAGTGAAGCCTTAACAGCCATGAACACTGAAGCTTTCTTT. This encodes CASSEALTAMNTEAFF.